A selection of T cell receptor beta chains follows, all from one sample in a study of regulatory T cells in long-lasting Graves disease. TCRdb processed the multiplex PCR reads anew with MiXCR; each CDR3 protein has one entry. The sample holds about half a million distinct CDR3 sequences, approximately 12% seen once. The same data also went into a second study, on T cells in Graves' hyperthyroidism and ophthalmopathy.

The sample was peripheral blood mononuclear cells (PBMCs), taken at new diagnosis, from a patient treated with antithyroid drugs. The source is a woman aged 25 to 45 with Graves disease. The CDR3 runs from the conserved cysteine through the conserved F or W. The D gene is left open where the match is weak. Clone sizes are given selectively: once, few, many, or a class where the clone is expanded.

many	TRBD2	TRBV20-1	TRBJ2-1	CSASTGGPYNEQFF	TGCAGTGCTAGTACGGGAGGGCCCTACAATGAGCAGTTCTTC
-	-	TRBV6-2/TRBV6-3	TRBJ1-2	CASTLYPGQYYGYTF	TGTGCCAGCACCCTATACCCAGGACAGTACTATGGCTACACCTTC
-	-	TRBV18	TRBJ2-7	CASSPRFRADEQYF	TGTGCCAGCTCACCACGGTTTAGGGCGGACGAGCAGTACTTC
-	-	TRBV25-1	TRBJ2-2	CASYGMGATGELFF	TGTGCCAGCTATGGGATGGGCGCCACCGGGGAGCTGTTTTTT
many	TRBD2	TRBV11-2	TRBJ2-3	CASSYPPSGRTDTQYF	TGTGCCAGCAGCTACCCCCCTAGCGGGAGAACAGATACGCAGTATTTT
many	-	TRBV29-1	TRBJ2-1	CSVEDSGGEYNEQFF	TGCAGCGTTGAAGATTCAGGGGGGGAGTACAATGAGCAGTTCTTC
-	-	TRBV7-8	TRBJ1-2	CASSQWARDYGYTF	TGTGCCAGCAGCCAATGGGCCCGCGACTATGGCTACACCTTC
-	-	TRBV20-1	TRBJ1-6	CSARGVDHSYNSPLHF	TGCAGTGCTAGAGGGGTGGATCACTCCTATAATTCACCCCTCCACTTT
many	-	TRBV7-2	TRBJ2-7	CASSGARESYEQYF	TGTGCCAGCAGCGGGGCCAGGGAGTCCTACGAGCAGTACTTC
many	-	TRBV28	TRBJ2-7	CASSFPSRLVSYEQYF	TGTGCCAGCAGTTTCCCAAGCCGCCTAGTCTCCTACGAGCAGTACTTC
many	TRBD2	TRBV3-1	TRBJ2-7	CASSLGLAENYEQYF	TGTGCCAGCAGCCTAGGACTAGCGGAAAACTACGAGCAGTACTTC
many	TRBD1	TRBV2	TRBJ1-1	CASTRDSLLNTEAFF	TGTGCCAGCACCAGGGACAGCTTATTGAACACTGAAGCTTTCTTT
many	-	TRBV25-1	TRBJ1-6	CASSEFQGSYNSPLHF	TGTGCCAGCAGTGAATTTCAGGGATCCTATAATTCACCCCTCCACTTT
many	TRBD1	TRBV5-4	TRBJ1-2	CASSSRGQAPNYGYTF	TGTGCCAGCAGCTCAAGGGGACAGGCTCCTAACTATGGCTACACCTTC
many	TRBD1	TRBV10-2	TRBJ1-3	CASRPGQGATTGTYAGNTIYF	TGCGCCAGCAGGCCGGGACAGGGGGCGACTACCGGAACTTACGCTGGAAACACCATATATTTT
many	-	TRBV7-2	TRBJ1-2	CASSLVQKNYGYTF	TGTGCCAGCAGCTTAGTACAGAAAAACTATGGCTACACCTTC
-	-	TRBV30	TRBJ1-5	CAWSVAGAGGNQPQHF	TGTGCCTGGAGTGTTGCGGGGGCAGGTGGCAATCAGCCCCAGCATTTT
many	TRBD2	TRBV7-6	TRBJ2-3	CASSLFAGGPTDTQYF	TGTGCCAGCAGCTTATTTGCGGGAGGGCCAACAGATACGCAGTATTTT
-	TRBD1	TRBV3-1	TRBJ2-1	CASSQYGQAFNEQFF	TGTGCCAGCAGCCAATATGGACAGGCCTTCAATGAGCAGTTCTTC
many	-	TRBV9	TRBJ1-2	CASSVDLHPTSYGYTF	TGTGCCAGCAGCGTGGATCTACACCCCACCTCCTATGGCTACACCTTC
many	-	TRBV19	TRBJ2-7	CASTSGRAGEQYF	TGTGCCAGTACCTCCGGCAGGGCAGGGGAGCAGTACTTC
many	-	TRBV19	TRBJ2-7	CASSSRGAYEQYF	TGTGCCAGCAGTTCCAGGGGGGCCTACGAGCAGTACTTC
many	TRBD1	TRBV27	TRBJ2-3	CASSSGTGAPDTQYF	TGTGCCAGCAGTTCCGGGACAGGGGCGCCAGATACGCAGTATTTT
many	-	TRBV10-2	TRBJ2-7	CASSEVSSYEQYF	TGCGCCAGCAGTGAGGTCAGCTCCTACGAGCAGTACTTC
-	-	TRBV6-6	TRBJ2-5	CASSYSRDLMASQRETQYF	TGTGCCAGCAGTTACTCCCGGGACCTCATGGCCTCACAGCGGGAGACCCAGTACTTC
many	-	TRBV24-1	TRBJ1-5	CATSDSSGVLNQPQHF	TGTGCCACCAGTGATTCATCAGGGGTATTGAATCAGCCCCAGCATTTT
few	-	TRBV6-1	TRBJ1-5	CASSELYIGNQPQHF	TGTGCCAGCAGTGAACTATATATCGGCAATCAGCCCCAGCATTTT
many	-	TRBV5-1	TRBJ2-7	CASSFRSYKDEQYF	TGCGCCAGCAGCTTCCGGTCCTACAAGGACGAGCAGTACTTC
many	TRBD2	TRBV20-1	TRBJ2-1	CSALFREDGNEQFF	TGCAGTGCTCTCTTCCGGGAGGATGGGAATGAGCAGTTCTTC
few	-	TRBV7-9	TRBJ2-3	CASSSTWGDTQYF	TGTGCCAGCAGCTCCACCTGGGGGGATACGCAGTATTTT
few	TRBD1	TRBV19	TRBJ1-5	CASSNPTGRNQPQHF	TGTGCCAGTAGTAATCCGACAGGGCGCAATCAGCCCCAGCATTTT
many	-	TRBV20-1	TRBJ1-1	CSARVFGDYTEAFF	TGCAGTGCTAGAGTCTTCGGGGACTACACTGAAGCTTTCTTT
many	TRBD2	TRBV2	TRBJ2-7	CASLEEMTSGTYEQYF	TGTGCCAGCCTCGAGGAGATGACTAGCGGGACCTACGAGCAGTACTTC
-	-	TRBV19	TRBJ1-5	CASSIGDYSNQPQHF	TGTGCCAGTAGTATCGGAGACTATAGCAATCAGCCCCAGCATTTT
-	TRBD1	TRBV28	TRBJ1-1	CASSPTRDRDLGKTEAFF	TGTGCCAGCAGTCCTACCCGGGACAGGGATTTAGGTAAGACTGAAGCTTTCTTT
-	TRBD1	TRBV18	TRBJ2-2	CASSYGQEDTGELFF	TGTGCCAGCTCATACGGACAGGAGGACACCGGGGAGCTGTTTTTT
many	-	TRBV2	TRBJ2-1	CASSPTTRRNEQFF	TGTGCCAGCAGTCCAACGACTAGACGGAATGAGCAGTTCTTC
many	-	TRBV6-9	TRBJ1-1	CASSYRLIKPNTEAFF	TGTGCCAGCAGTTATAGGCTTATTAAACCGAACACTGAAGCTTTCTTT
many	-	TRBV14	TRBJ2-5	CASSQDWGLLRRETQYF	TGTGCCAGCAGCCAAGATTGGGGACTGCTCCGGAGGGAGACCCAGTACTTC
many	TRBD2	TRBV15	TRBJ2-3	CATSRVGLAGIRDTQYF	TGTGCCACCAGCAGAGTAGGTCTAGCGGGTATTCGGGATACGCAGTATTTT
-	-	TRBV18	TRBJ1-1	CASSPPWGGMNTEAFF	TGTGCCAGCTCACCACCTTGGGGGGGGATGAACACTGAAGCTTTCTTT
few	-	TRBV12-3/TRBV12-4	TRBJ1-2	CASSQRPGQISGYTF	TGTGCCAGCAGCCAGAGACCGGGACAAATTTCTGGCTACACCTTC
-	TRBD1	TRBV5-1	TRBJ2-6	CASSWVSGTAFSGANVLTF	TGCGCCAGCAGCTGGGTGTCCGGGACAGCCTTCTCTGGGGCCAACGTCCTGACTTTC
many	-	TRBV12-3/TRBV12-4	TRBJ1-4	CASSYLLNEKLFF	TGTGCCAGCAGTTACCTCCTTAATGAAAAACTGTTTTTT
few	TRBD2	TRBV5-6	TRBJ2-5	CASSFGTSGREETQYF	TGTGCCAGCAGCTTCGGGACTAGCGGGAGAGAAGAGACCCAGTACTTC
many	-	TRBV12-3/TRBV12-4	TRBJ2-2	CASSLFGGEDTGELFF	TGTGCCAGCAGTTTATTTGGGGGCGAGGACACCGGGGAGCTGTTTTTT
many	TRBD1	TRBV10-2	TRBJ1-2	CASTDRQGQYYGYTF	TGCGCCAGCACCGATAGACAGGGACAATACTATGGCTACACCTTC
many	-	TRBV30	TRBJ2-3	CAWSLNTDTQYF	TGTGCCTGGAGCTTAAACACAGATACGCAGTATTTT
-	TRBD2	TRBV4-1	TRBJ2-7	CASSQGGGAGNYEQYF	TGCGCCAGCAGCCAAGGCGGGGGTGCGGGAAACTACGAGCAGTACTTC
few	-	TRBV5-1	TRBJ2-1	CASSIRDNYNEQFF	TGCGCCAGCAGCATCCGGGACAACTACAATGAGCAGTTCTTC
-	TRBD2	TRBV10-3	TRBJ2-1	CAISEYPSGDYNEQFF	TGTGCCATCAGTGAATACCCTAGCGGGGACTACAATGAGCAGTTCTTC